A selection of T cell receptor beta chains follows, all from one sample in a study of shared clonotypes between healthy human individuals. Using immunoSEQ multiplex PCR, the repertoire was profiled, and TCRdb retains in-frame clones only, with some absent. The sample has approximately 2,200,000 clones, 85% to 95% seen once. Source material: naive CD8+ T cells from PBMCs. The receptors originated from a man younger than 35 in good health. Some clones in this sample may be carry-over from other donors' samples. The CDR3 runs from the conserved cysteine through the conserved F or W. The D gene is left open where the match is weak. Where a row states a size, it is once, few, many or the class of an expanded clone; other rows omit it.

d_call	j_call	clone_size	v_call	cdr3_nt	cdr3_aa
-	TRBJ1-2	-	TRBV4-3	TGCGCCAGCAGCCAAAAAGACAGCTCTAACTTCTATGGCTACACCTTC	CASSQKDSSNFYGYTF
TRBD1	TRBJ2-3	-	TRBV29-1	TGCAGCGTTGAAAAGGGACAGGGAGCAGCGCAGTATTTT	CSVEKGQGAAQYF
-	TRBJ2-7	-	TRBV6-6	TGTGCCAGCAGTTGGGGCGTCGGGGGGCAAGGTGAGCAGTACTTC	CASSWGVGGQGEQYF
TRBD2	TRBJ2-1	once	TRBV5-6	TGTGCCAGCAGCTTGGCGGGACTAGCGGGAGTGGAGCAGTTCTTC	CASSLAGLAGVEQFF
TRBD1	TRBJ2-4	-	TRBV10-2	TGCGCCAGCAGTGAGAATGGACAGGGGGAAAACATTCAGTACTTC	CASSENGQGENIQYF
-	TRBJ2-1	-	TRBV10-3	TGTGCCATCAGGGGAGCGGATGAGCAGTTCTTC	CAIRGADEQFF
-	TRBJ1-2	-	TRBV7-9	TGTGCCAGCAGCGGGGGTTCGAGCTATGGCTACACCTTC	CASSGGSSYGYTF
-	TRBJ1-1	-	TRBV9	TGTGCCAGCAGCGTAAGTCCGGGTGAGGAGACAGACACTGAAGCTTTCTTT	CASSVSPGEETDTEAFF
-	TRBJ2-5	-	TRBV6-6	TGTGCCAGCAGTTACCGGGGGGCGGAAGAGACCCAGTACTTC	CASSYRGAEETQYF
-	TRBJ1-3	once	TRBV21-1	TGTGCCAGCGGGGGGACAGGGAGAACTGGAAACACCATATATTTT	CASGGTGRTGNTIYF
-	TRBJ2-2	-	TRBV19	TGTGCCAGTAGTGCCCAGTCGGGGGAGCTGTTTTTT	CASSAQSGELFF
TRBD2	TRBJ2-7	-	TRBV6-5	TGTGCCAGCAGTTATAGCGGGAGCTCCTACGAGCAGTACTTC	CASSYSGSSYEQYF
TRBD1	TRBJ2-2	-	TRBV9	TGTGCCAGCAGCGTAGTAAGGGACCGACAGGGCGACACCGGGGAGCTGTTTTTT	CASSVVRDRQGDTGELFF
TRBD1	TRBJ1-2	-	TRBV7-2	TGTGCCAGCAGCTCGACAGGGGGCGGCTATGGCTACACCTTC	CASSSTGGGYGYTF
-	TRBJ1-2	-	TRBV4-3	TGCGCCAGCAGCCAAGTACTTGGGGGCTCCTATGGCTACACCTTC	CASSQVLGGSYGYTF
-	TRBJ2-7	-	TRBV10-3	TGTGCCATCAGTAACGGACGGAAACCCTACGAGCAGTACTTC	CAISNGRKPYEQYF
-	TRBJ2-7	-	TRBV28	TGTGCCAGCAGTTCCGCCCCCGCTTCCTACGAGCAGTACTTC	CASSSAPASYEQYF
-	TRBJ2-5	-	TRBV7-6	TGTGCCAGCAGCTTCCTTCCAGGGCAAGAGACCCAGTACTTC	CASSFLPGQETQYF
-	TRBJ2-7	-	TRBV9	TGTGCCAGCAGCCTCGGAGGTCGCGAGCAGTACTTC	CASSLGGREQYF
TRBD2	TRBJ2-7	-	TRBV6-5	TGTGCCAGCAGAGAGCGGGGTAGCGGGGTCTACGAGCAGTACTTC	CASRERGSGVYEQYF
-	TRBJ2-5	-	TRBV5-6	TGTGCCAGCAGCACAACCGGGACCGGGGAGACCCAGTACTTC	CASSTTGTGETQYF
-	TRBJ1-1	-	TRBV4-1	TGCGCCAGCAGCCAATTGTCGGAGGGCGCTGAAGCTTTCTTT	CASSQLSEGAEAFF
TRBD1	TRBJ2-1	-	TRBV6-1	TGTGCCAGCAGTGAAGCCAGCAGGGGGCCCTACAATGAGCAGTTCTTC	CASSEASRGPYNEQFF
-	TRBJ2-2	once	TRBV2	TGTGCCAGCAAGCTCCAGTGGATCCCGAACACCGGGGAGCTGTTTTTT	CASKLQWIPNTGELFF
TRBD2	TRBJ2-2	-	TRBV27	TGTGCCAGCACCTTGTTAGCGGGGAGCACCGGGGAGCTGTTTTTT	CASTLLAGSTGELFF
-	TRBJ2-3	-	TRBV27	TGTGCCAGCAGTTTGTCCGGGCGAGCGCACCCAGATACGCAGTATTTT	CASSLSGRAHPDTQYF
-	TRBJ1-5	-	TRBV6-1	TGTGCCAGCAGTGAAGTTTCAGGTTATCAGCCCCAGCATTTT	CASSEVSGYQPQHF